The 22 T cell receptor beta chains in this list originate from one sample, sequenced in a study of T-cell memory formation after mild COVID-19. TCRdb reanalysed the 5' RACE reads using MiXCR and keeps one entry per CDR3 protein. The table includes some 410,000 distinct CDR3 sequences, more than 20% detected once. The sequenced sample consisted of PBMCs or a T cell subset sorted from them (not recorded which). The receptors originated from an adult woman who had mild COVID-19 (a few samples of this study predate the infection). Cell type and time point are not known.

This clonotype appeared a few times. CDR3 coding DNA: TGTGCCATCAACCCAGGGACTGGCGAGACCCAGTACTTC. Residues: CAINPGTGETQYF. This chain uses TRBV10-3 with TRBJ2-5; D is perhaps TRBD2 (6 bases). This CDR3 spans 13 amino acids. Germline CDR1 is ENHRY and CDR2 is SYGVKD. Trimming removed 7 bases from V and 5 bases from J, with 14 bases in between.

The V call is TRBV19, the J call TRBJ2-1; TRBD2 agrees at 8 bases. V shed 3 bases and J 2 bases; nucleotides not matched to a gene: 3. Germline CDR1 is LNHDA and CDR2 is SQIVND (reference sequence). The CDR3 loop spans 15 amino acids. The DNA of the CDR3 is TGTGCCAGTAGTATTAGCGGGATCCCCTACAATGAGCAGTTCTTC. Translating it yields CASSISGIPYNEQFF.

The chain couples TRBV7-9 to TRBJ1-2, with a possible D match to TRBD1 (5 bases). Germline V CDR1 and CDR2: SEHNR, FQNEAQ (reference sequence). Trimming took 0 bases from V and 8 from J, leaving 10 bases between them. This CDR3 is 13 amino acids long. The CDR3 sequence: CASSLAGVSGYTF. As DNA, the CDR3 is TGTGCCAGCAGCTTAGCAGGGGTCAGCGGCTACACCTTC.

The chain uses TRBV12-3 or TRBV12-4 and TRBJ2-2; no reliable D call. The germline V and J ends were trimmed by 6 bases and 4 bases, with 15 bases remaining between them. The CDR3 spans 15 residues. Here the CDR3 reads CASSQPVGPTGELFF. In DNA, the CDR3 is TGTGCCAGCAGCCAACCTGTGGGCCCCACCGGGGAGCTGTTTTTT.

The J gene is TRBJ2-1, the V gene TRBV19; D is possibly TRBD2 (6 bases). Per the germline V gene, CDR1 is LNHDA and CDR2 is SQIVND (reference sequence). The CDR3 runs to 11 residues. V gave up 5 bases and J gave up 11 bases, with 10 bases separating them. The CDR3 bases are TGTGCCAGTAGTGCGGGACCTCAGCAGTTCTTC. Protein: CASSAGPQQFF.

The chain employs TRBV12-3 or TRBV12-4 and TRBJ1-1, with 8 bases that match TRBD1. With V trimmed by 7 bases and J by 1 base, 5 bases remained unmatched. This CDR3 region has 14 residues. The CDR3 DNA is TGTGCCAGCACCTATACAGGGGGGAACACTGAAGCTTTCTTT. It translates to CASTYTGGNTEAFF.

This clonotype has a count of ten or more. The chain has TRBV7-3 and TRBJ2-7; 9 nucleotides align to TRBD1. Germline loops: CDR1 SGHTA, CDR2 FQGTGA. The CDR3 has 15 amino acids. After removal of 2 bases from V and 4 bases from J, the junction contained 6 bases not matched to a gene. The DNA for the CDR3 is TGTGCCAGCAGCTTAGGGCCGGGGACAGGGTACGAGCAGTACTTC. It specifies CASSLGPGTGYEQYF.

V usage is TRBV19 and J usage is TRBJ2-4, with D perhaps matching TRBD2 (6 bases). Germline-derived CDR1 and CDR2 are LNHDA and SQIVND (reference sequence). V was pared by 5 bases and J by 7 bases, with 15 bases between. The CDR3 loop spans 14 amino acids. The chain's CDR3 is CASSPRERMNIQYF. CDR3 nucleotide sequence: TGTGCCAGTAGTCCCCGGGAGCGGATGAACATTCAGTACTTC.

This clonotype showed up just a few times. The chain joins TRBV6-5 to TRBJ2-7; 11 nucleotides match TRBD2. Germline values: CDR1 MNHEY, CDR2 SVGAGI. The CDR3 runs to 17 residues. The J segment lost 2 bases and the V segment lost 2 bases, leaving 8 bases of the junction unmatched. The CDR3 loop is CASSYTGSSGRPYEQYF. CDR3 bases: TGTGCCAGCAGTTACACCGGTTCTAGCGGGAGGCCCTACGAGCAGTACTTC.

This clonotype occurred a few times. The V and J genes are TRBV5-1 and TRBJ1-4; D perhaps matches TRBD1 (5 bases). The CDR3 consists of 14 residues. Germline V gene lookup returns CDR1 SGHRS and CDR2 YFSETQ. V was cut by 4 bases and J by 8 bases, with 15 bases left in between. The CDR3 reads CASSPGGLGEKLFF. In DNA form, the CDR3 reads TGCGCCAGCAGCCCGGGGGGTTTGGGAGAAAAACTGTTTTTT.

This clonotype was observed a few times. The genes are TRBV9 and TRBJ1-1; TRBD1 aligns across 9 bases. This CDR3 comprises 14 residues. V was pared by 7 bases and J by 5 bases, with 9 bases of the junction left unmatched. Per the germline V gene, CDR1 is SGDLS and CDR2 is YYNGEE. CDR3 DNA: TGTGCCAGCGCCCCGAGACAGGGGGGGACTGAAGCTTTCTTT. It translates to CASAPRQGGTEAFF.

This clonotype was counted a few times. This chain's CDR3 is CASSLRYPKDAGELFF. In DNA form, the CDR3 reads TGTGCCAGCAGCTTACGCTATCCAAAAGACGCCGGGGAGCTGTTTTTT. V gene TRBV7-9 combines with J gene TRBJ2-2; D not resolved. Deletions cut 2 bases from V and 6 bases from J, with 16 bases between. CDR1 and CDR2 (germline): SEHNR, FQNEAQ (reference sequence). This CDR3 is 16 amino acids long.

This clonotype was counted between two and nine times. The chain uses TRBV6-2 or TRBV6-3 and TRBJ2-5; TRBD1 matches 8 bases. V lost 4 bases to trimming and J lost 2 bases; unmatched junction nucleotides: 9. CDR1 MNHEY and CDR2 SVGEGT come from the germline V gene. This CDR3 has 16 residues. CDR3 in DNA: TGTGCCAGCAGTTTCCCGCTGGACAGGGATCAAGAGACCCAGTACTTC. This translates into CASSFPLDRDQETQYF.

This clonotype turned up a few times. This sequence joins TRBV7-9 and TRBJ2-3; D is uncertain. With 2 bases removed from V and 0 bases from J, the gap between germline ends came to 9 bases. The V gene's germline CDR1 is SEHNR and CDR2 FQNEAQ (reference sequence). The CDR3 loop spans 15 amino acids. The CDR3 region is CASSLLTVSTDTQYF. CDR3 nucleotides: TGTGCCAGCAGCTTACTCACAGTTAGCACAGATACGCAGTATTTT.

This clonotype was seen only a few times. The chain carries TRBV12-3 or TRBV12-4 and TRBJ2-7; 10 positions match TRBD2. This CDR3 has 14 amino acids. V was clipped by 4 bases and J by 3 bases; unmatched bases: 3. The CDR3: CASSSSGGVYEQYF. The CDR3 DNA is TGTGCCAGCAGTTCAAGCGGGGGGGTCTACGAGCAGTACTTC.

This rearrangement joins TRBV20-1 to TRBJ2-5; D is perhaps TRBD1 (5 bases). Trimming cost V 0 bases and J 1 base, with 21 bases left between them. This CDR3 is built from 18 residues. From germline, CDR1 is DFQATT and CDR2 SNEGSKA (reference sequence). CDR3 sequence reads: CSARDGSVGRAIQETQYF. The DNA of the CDR3 is TGCAGTGCTAGAGATGGATCCGTGGGCAGGGCCATCCAAGAGACCCAGTACTTC.

The gene calls are TRBV6-5 and TRBJ1-1; possible D gene TRBD1, 6 bases. V lost 2 bases and J 2 bases, leaving 15 bases between the germline ends. Germline CDR1 reads MNHEY; CDR2 reads SVGAGI. There are 16 residues in the CDR3. Written as DNA, the CDR3 is TGTGCCAGCAGTTACACCGCCGGGACACCAAACACTGAAGCTTTCTTT. It codes for CASSYTAGTPNTEAFF.

This chain joins TRBV4-2 and TRBJ1-1; no clear D. V shed 1 base and J shed 5 bases, with 8 bases lying between them. Germline V lookup: CDR1 LGHNA, CDR2 YNFKEQ. The length of the CDR3 is 13 residues. The CDR3 region is CASSQGWATEAFF. DNA for the CDR3: TGTGCCAGCAGCCAAGGGTGGGCGACTGAAGCTTTCTTT.

The chain uses TRBV12-3 or TRBV12-4 and TRBJ1-2; D uncertain. The CDR3 contains 13 residues. V shed 10 bases and J shed 2 bases, with 14 bases lying between them. The CDR3 region is CATHGSSNYGYTF. The CDR3 coding sequence is TGTGCCACCCATGGTAGTAGCAACTATGGCTACACCTTC.

This clonotype has a single count. The J gene is TRBJ1-5, the V gene TRBV6-5; perhaps TRBD1 as D (5 bases). V was clipped by 5 bases and J by 6 bases, with 11 bases between them. CDR1 is MNHEY, CDR2 SVGAGI, per germline. The CDR3 runs 13 residues. The DNA for the CDR3 is TGTGCCAGCAGTCCCGGAGGGGTTCAGCCCCAGCATTTT. Its protein product is CASSPGGVQPQHF.

In its sample, this clonotype was seen a few times. The chain carries TRBV12-3 or TRBV12-4 and TRBJ1-2, with 9 bases matching TRBD1. With 6 bases clipped from V and 0 bases from J, the junction kept 11 bases outside the gene matches. CDR3 length equals 17 residues. The chain's CDR3 is CASRGPDRGHSNYGYTF. CDR3 in DNA: TGTGCCAGCAGGGGTCCGGACAGGGGCCACTCTAACTATGGCTACACCTTC.

The chain combines TRBV20-1 with TRBJ1-1, with D hard to call. V gave up 6 bases and J gave up 4 bases, with 9 bases separating them. CDR3 length: 11 residues. CDR1 and CDR2 (germline): DFQATT, SNEGSKA (reference sequence). The CDR3 DNA reads as TGCAGTGCGCTGGTAGGCACTGAAGCTTTCTTT. The encoded protein is CSALVGTEAFF.